Below are 30 T cell receptor beta chains sequenced from a single sample in a study of T-cell memory formation after mild COVID-19. TCRdb fed the 5' RACE reads into MiXCR, producing one record per CDR3 protein. This repertoire shows around 340,000 distinct CDR3 sequences, approximately 15% found once; its top ten account for around 22%. Material: PBMCs or a T cell subset sorted from them (not recorded which). These receptors were collected from a man aged 18 to 35 who had mild COVID-19 (a few samples of this study predate the infection). Cell type and time point are not known.

This clonotype showed up many times. This chain uses TRBV7-9 with TRBJ1-5; unclear D gene. The V end lost 5 bases, the J end lost 0 bases, and 5 bases lay between the germline ends. The germline V gene has CDR1 SEHNR and CDR2 FQNEAQ (reference sequence). This CDR3 has 13 amino acids. The CDR3 loop is CASSGNSNQPQHF. The DNA for the CDR3 is TGTGCCAGCAGCGGGAATAGCAATCAGCCCCAGCATTTT.

This clonotype was counted at least ten times. The rearrangement links TRBV18 to TRBJ2-7, with D maybe TRBD1 (6 bases). The CDR3 length is 14 residues. Trimming left V 3 bases short and J 0 bases short, with 9 bases between. The germline CDR1 and CDR2 sequences are KGHSH and LQKENI. The DNA of the CDR3 is TGTGCCAGCTCACCCACGGACAGCTCCTACGAGCAGTACTTC. It encodes CASSPTDSSYEQYF.

The rearrangement joins TRBV20-1 to TRBJ2-5; D is possibly TRBD2 (5 bases). V lost 3 bases and J lost 4, with 15 bases in between. Germline assignment: CDR1 DFQATT and CDR2 SNEGSKA (reference sequence). The CDR3 sequence is 14 residues long. The CDR3 sequence is CSASRDPRGETQYF. In DNA, the CDR3 is TGCAGTGCTAGTCGGGATCCCCGGGGAGAGACCCAGTACTTC.

This clonotype has a handful of counts. The rearrangement joins TRBV6-6 to TRBJ2-1, with 12 nucleotides matching TRBD2. CDR3 length equals 13 residues. CDR1 and CDR2 from the germline V gene are MNHNY and SVGAGI (reference sequence). Trimming removed 8 bases from V and 9 bases from J; junction bases left unmatched: 5. The DNA of the CDR3 is TGTGCCAGCTTACTAGCGGGGGGAGCTGAGCAGTTCTTC. It specifies CASLLAGGAEQFF.

This chain uses TRBV6-2 or TRBV6-3 with TRBJ2-2; tentative D call: TRBD1 (6 bases). The germline V gene encodes CDR1 MNHEY and CDR2 SVGEGT. This CDR3 comprises 17 residues. Trimming took off 0 bases at V and 4 bases at J, with 15 bases between the two ends. The CDR3 DNA reads as TGTGCCAGCAGTTACTCGCCTATGGGCAGGGGCACCGGGGAGCTGTTTTTT. Protein product: CASSYSPMGRGTGELFF.

This clonotype was seen only a few times. The CDR3 reads CASSGEEHTYTEAFF. The CDR3 coding sequence is TGTGCCAGCAGCGGGGAAGAGCATACGTACACTGAAGCTTTCTTT. The rearrangement uses TRBV7-9 and TRBJ1-1; D gene ambiguous. Germline CDR1 SEHNR, CDR2 FQNEAQ (reference sequence). CDR3 length: 15 residues. The V end lost 5 bases, the J end lost 3 bases, and 16 bases lay between the germline ends.

The rearrangement links TRBV7-9 to TRBJ1-5; TRBD1 aligns across 7 bases. Per the germline V gene, CDR1 is SEHNR and CDR2 is FQNEAQ (reference sequence). Germline trimming cut 10 bases from V and 5 bases from J; bases unmatched to any gene: 8. This CDR3 is built from 13 residues. CDR3: CATRGDGYQPQHF. CDR3 nucleotides: TGTGCCACCAGGGGGGATGGTTATCAGCCCCAGCATTTT.

This clonotype was seen repeatedly, ten times or more. V usage is TRBV7-2 and J usage is TRBJ2-3, with D perhaps TRBD1 (6 bases). V was shortened by 5 bases and J by 1 base, with 16 bases between the two germline ends. Germline V gives CDR1 SGHTA, CDR2 FQGNSA. The CDR3 consists of 16 residues. The CDR3 loop is CASSPTQGGGTDTQYF. In DNA, the CDR3 is TGTGCCAGCAGCCCCACACAGGGTGGCGGCACAGATACGCAGTATTTT.

V usage is TRBV7-2 and J usage is TRBJ1-1; D uncertain. This CDR3 is 16 amino acids long. From germline, CDR1 is SGHTA and CDR2 FQGNSA. Deletions cut 2 bases from V and 4 bases from J, with 17 bases between. CDR3 loop: CASSLWALGVSTEAFF. In DNA form, the CDR3 reads TGTGCCAGCAGCTTATGGGCCCTTGGGGTAAGCACTGAAGCTTTCTTT.

The chain couples TRBV9 to TRBJ2-1; 11 nucleotides match TRBD2. From germline, CDR1 is SGDLS and CDR2 YYNGEE. The CDR3 covers 15 residues. The trim removed 2 bases at V and 9 bases at J, leaving 7 bases unmatched. The CDR3 is CASSVLAGGRVEQFF. The DNA for the CDR3 is TGTGCCAGCAGCGTTTTAGCGGGGGGGCGTGTTGAGCAGTTCTTC. The full variable domain, its missing parts supplied by reference TRBV9 and TRBJ2-1, is DSGVTQTPKHLITATGQRVTLRCSPRSGDLSVYWYQQSLDQGLQFLIQYYNGEERAKGNILERFSAQQFPDLHSELNLSSLELGDSALYFCASSVLAGGRVEQFFGPGTRLTVL.

There are a few counts of this clonotype. This chain joins TRBV6-5 and TRBJ2-1; a possible D gene is TRBD1 (6 bases). Trimming cost V 0 bases and J 7 bases, with 16 bases left between them. The CDR3 length is 16 residues. CDR1 and CDR2 (germline): MNHEY, SVGAGI. For the CDR3, the DNA is TGTGCCAGCAGTTACTCGTGGCAGGGGATTGAGAATGAGCAGTTCTTC. Its translation is CASSYSWQGIENEQFF.

The table lists this clonotype with a few counts. The rearrangement uses TRBV5-1 and TRBJ1-1; D remains ambiguous. The ends were cut back, 2 bases at V and 1 base at J, with 6 bases in the middle. Germline CDR1 is SGHRS and CDR2 is YFSETQ. The CDR3 length is 13 residues. The CDR3 sequence is CASSFHGNTEAFF. The CDR3, as DNA: TGCGCCAGCAGCTTTCATGGGAACACTGAAGCTTTCTTT.

This clonotype was detected a few times. J is TRBJ2-3 and V is TRBV5-1, with D perhaps matching TRBD2 (7 bases). The CDR3 consists of 16 residues. Between the trimmed V and J ends, which lost 1 base and 3 bases, there was a span of 15 bases. CDR1 is SGHRS and CDR2 is YFSETQ in the germline V gene. The CDR3 region is CASSLRGAPKTDTQYF. The CDR3 DNA reads TGCGCCAGCAGCTTGCGGGGGGCCCCGAAAACAGATACGCAGTATTTT.

The genes are TRBV5-1 and TRBJ2-5; perhaps TRBD2 as D (6 bases). Germline CDR1 SGHRS, CDR2 YFSETQ. The CDR3 has 16 amino acids. Between the trimmed V and J ends, which lost 3 bases and 5 bases, there was a span of 20 bases. The CDR3: CASSSSGRGLQETQYF. The DNA for the CDR3 is TGCGCCAGCAGCTCCTCCGGGCGGGGACTTCAGGAGACCCAGTACTTC.

V gene TRBV5-4 combines with J gene TRBJ2-1, with D perhaps TRBD1 (5 bases). Trimming cost V 4 bases and J 3 bases, with 8 bases left between them. The CDR3 sequence is 13 residues long. CDR1 and CDR2 from the germline V gene are SGHNT and YYREEE (reference sequence). DNA for the CDR3: TGTGCCAGCAGCGTGGACAACTACAATGAGCAGTTCTTC. Residues: CASSVDNYNEQFF.

The chain uses TRBV19 and TRBJ2-2; 7 bases are shared with TRBD2. J lost 5 bases, V lost 10 bases, and 10 bases had no gene match. CDR1 is LNHDA and CDR2 is SQIVND in the germline V gene (reference sequence). The CDR3 runs 14 residues. CDR3 sequence (DNA): TGTGCCACTACTAGCGAGAAGAGGACCGGGGAGCTGTTTTTT. It is translated as CATTSEKRTGELFF.

This clonotype appeared a few times. The chain links TRBV4-1 to TRBJ2-2, with 7 bases lining up with TRBD2. The germline V gene encodes CDR1 MGHRA and CDR2 YSYEKL. The CDR3 sequence is 14 residues long. With V trimmed by 3 bases and J by 5 bases, 3 bases remained unmatched. CDR3 DNA sequence: TGCGCCAGCAGCCATGGGACTAATACCGGGGAGCTGTTTTTT. Translating it yields CASSHGTNTGELFF.

The V and J genes are TRBV15 and TRBJ1-2, with D possibly matching TRBD1 (5 bases). The CDR3 loop spans 13 amino acids. V was pared by 0 bases and J by 8 bases, with 10 bases between. Germline lookup yields CDR1 LNHNV and CDR2 YYDKDF (reference sequence). The CDR3 is CATSREAWGGYTF. The DNA of the CDR3 is TGTGCCACCAGCAGAGAGGCCTGGGGCGGCTACACCTTC.

There are many counts of this clonotype. The chain uses TRBV12-3 or TRBV12-4 and TRBJ1-1, with D possibly TRBD1 on 5 matching bases. Trimming removed 3 bases from V and 5 bases from J, with 16 bases in between. The CDR3 contains 15 residues. The CDR3 region has the DNA TGTGCCAGCAGTTTCCCCCACGCGGGGGATACTGAAGCTTTCTTT. The encoded protein is CASSFPHAGDTEAFF.

This clonotype came up a few times. The chain uses TRBV7-9 and TRBJ1-1; D perhaps matches TRBD1 (6 bases). The CDR3 has 14 residues. The V end lost 1 base, the J end lost 6 bases, and 12 bases lay between the germline ends. Looked up from germline, CDR1 is SEHNR and CDR2 is FQNEAQ (reference sequence). The CDR3 reads CASSLGGGLAEAFF. The CDR3 coding sequence is TGTGCCAGCAGCTTAGGAGGGGGATTGGCTGAAGCTTTCTTT.

The genes are TRBV20-1 and TRBJ1-5, with D possibly being TRBD1 (5 bases). The CDR3 totals 15 residues. V was shortened by 6 bases and J by 0 bases, with 15 bases between the two germline ends. The germline V gene has CDR1 DFQATT and CDR2 SNEGSKA (reference sequence). CDR3 in DNA: TGCAGTGCGCGAGTTGGGACGGATAGCAATCAGCCCCAGCATTTT. Amino acids: CSARVGTDSNQPQHF.

The chain joins TRBV3-1 to TRBJ1-2; a possible D gene is TRBD1 (5 bases). This CDR3 comprises 12 residues. Germline CDR1 reads LGHDT; CDR2 reads YNNKEL (reference sequence). V lost 7 bases to trimming and J lost 4 bases, with 10 bases between them. CDR3 sequence reads: CASTGESYGYTF. Written as DNA, the CDR3 is TGTGCCAGCACGGGGGAAAGCTATGGCTACACCTTC. Variable domain in full (rest from reference TRBV3-1 and TRBJ1-2): DTAVSQTPKYLVTQMGNDKSIKCEQNLGHDTMYWYKQDSKKFLKIMFSYNNKELIINETVPNRFSPKSPDKAHLNLHINSLELGDSAVYFCASTGESYGYTFGSGTRLTVV.

The sample holds a few counts of this clonotype. V usage is TRBV12-3 or TRBV12-4 and J usage is TRBJ2-7; D might be TRBD2 (6 bases). With 7 bases removed from V and 6 bases from J, the gap between germline ends came to 19 bases. The CDR3 spans 14 residues. The CDR3 DNA is TGTGCCAGCACCACCCAAACCGGGGGTTTCGAGCAGTACTTC. Translation gives CASTTQTGGFEQYF.

This clonotype was detected many times. This rearrangement joins TRBV5-1 to TRBJ2-3, with 9 bases identical to TRBD1. In germline, CDR1 is SGHRS, CDR2 YFSETQ. Trimming took 5 bases from V and 5 from J; bases not matched to a gene: 6. This CDR3 region has 14 residues. CDR3 sequence (DNA): TGCGCCAGCAGACAGGGGGCTGAAGGAGATACGCAGTATTTT. This translates into CASRQGAEGDTQYF.

V gene TRBV7-3 combines with J gene TRBJ1-1, with D tentatively TRBD1 (6 bases). This CDR3 has 14 amino acids. The germline V gene has CDR1 SGHTA and CDR2 FQGTGA. V was shortened by 5 bases and J by 1 base, with 11 bases between the two germline ends. The CDR3 nucleotides are TGTGCCAGCAGCCTCCAGGGGTCGAACACTGAAGCTTTCTTT. Residues: CASSLQGSNTEAFF.

The rearrangement uses TRBV10-3 and TRBJ2-2; TRBD1 is a possible D gene (5 bases). Germline lookup yields CDR1 ENHRY and CDR2 SYGVKD. This CDR3 has 14 amino acids. Trimming removed 6 bases at V and 5 bases at J, with 13 bases between. The CDR3 here is CAIRAGSRTGELFF. The CDR3 DNA reads TGTGCCATCAGGGCAGGGTCAAGGACCGGGGAGCTGTTTTTT.

The chain uses TRBV6-6 and TRBJ1-1; D not certain. There are 11 residues in the CDR3. V gave up 8 bases and J gave up 2 bases, with 6 bases separating them. Germline loops: CDR1 MNHNY, CDR2 SVGAGI (reference sequence). The chain's CDR3 is CASVINTEAFF. The CDR3 bases are TGTGCCAGCGTGATCAACACTGAAGCTTTCTTT.

The chain carries TRBV29-1 and TRBJ2-2; D is possibly TRBD2 (6 bases). The CDR3 is made up of 12 amino acids. The germline V gene encodes CDR1 SQVTM and CDR2 ANQGSEA. V lost 5 bases and J 6 bases, leaving 10 bases between the germline ends. DNA for the CDR3: TGCAGCGTTCTTGGAGGGGCCGGGGAGCTGTTTTTT. Translating gives CSVLGGAGELFF.

The rearrangement joins TRBV20-1 to TRBJ1-1; TRBD1 might be the D (5 bases). The CDR3 is 15 amino acids. CDR1 and CDR2 (germline): DFQATT, SNEGSKA (reference sequence). V lost 0 bases and J lost 4, with 15 bases in between. CDR3 sequence reads: CSARDQGWRGTEAFF. Written as DNA, the CDR3 is TGCAGTGCTAGAGATCAAGGGTGGAGGGGCACTGAAGCTTTCTTT.

This clonotype was seen a few times. This chain joins TRBV7-2 and TRBJ2-5; 8 bases line up with TRBD2. CDR3 length equals 14 residues. The junction had 9 bases not matched to a gene; V was cut back by 4 bases and J by 8 bases. From germline, CDR1 is SGHTA and CDR2 FQGNSA. The CDR3 DNA follows: TGTGCCAGCAGCTACGAGCGGGGGCCTGGAACCCAGTACTTC. It is translated as CASSYERGPGTQYF.